This note documents a single TCR beta chain sequence. Its specificity is not known. CDR1 is SGHTA, CDR2 FQGTGA, per germline. Trimming removed 2 bases from V and 5 bases from J, with 7 bases in between. The CDR3 runs to 13 residues. These data belong to a study of cytomegalovirus exposure and HLA in healthy donors. PCR employed 60 Vbeta and 13 Jbeta primers. Sequenced by immunoSEQ multiplex PCR; TCRdb stores in-frame clones only, minus some. Seen here are more than 85,000 clones, around 74% observed once, and the top ten hold roughly 9.1%. Donors were nominally healthy when sampled, though unrecorded immune exposures were likely. Study outcomes and limitations: A later analysis showed TCR association rates differing by HLA locus, peaking at DRB1 and lowest at HLA-C. Altogether, about 160 TCR beta chains were recorded as cytomegalovirus-associated.

The rearrangement uses TRBV7-3 and TRBJ2-1; TRBD1 is a possible D gene (5 bases). The receptor comes from a young man in good health and CMV-seropositive. Material: PBMCs. As DNA, the CDR3 is TGTGCCAGCAGCTTAGTGGGGCACAATGAGCAGTTCTTC. It specifies CASSLVGHNEQFF.